Shown below are 13 T cell receptor beta chains from a single sample sequenced in a study of shared clonotypes between healthy human individuals (dated by TCRdb to 2018 to 2020). The library relied on the immunoSEQ multiplex PCR assay. Drawn from immuneACCESS, this table holds only the in-frame rearrangements with V and J called that TCRdb kept. Clones are partly lost; checked studies trace under half to an unresolved V gene and leave the rest unexplained. A total of roughly 2,000,000 clones appear in this sample, 85% to 95% of them only once. The ten largest clones capture under 1.5% of the sample. CD8 naive samples were CD45RO-negative cells positively selected for CCR7, giving a CD45RA+CCR7+ population that excluded TemRA cells. The specimen was naive CD8+ T cells sorted from blood. Sample cell subset or site, as interpreted from the label and publication: CD45RA+CCR7+. These receptors came from a man aged 18 to 30 in good health.

The chain recombines TRBV7-9 with TRBJ2-2, with D tentatively TRBD1 (6 bases). V was clipped by 2 bases and J by 5 bases, with 18 bases between them. The CDR3 sequence is 17 residues long. Germline CDR1 is SEHNR and CDR2 is FQNEAQ (reference sequence). The CDR3 sequence is CASSLSVRPGDTGELFF. The CDR3 bases are TGTGCCAGCAGCTTATCGGTTAGGCCAGGGGATACCGGGGAGCTGTTTTTT.

This clone was observed a handful of times. The chain carries TRBV6-5 and TRBJ1-6, with unresolved D. Germline V gives CDR1 MNHEY, CDR2 SVGAGI. V lost 2 bases and J 14 bases, leaving 13 bases between the germline ends. This CDR3 is built from 13 residues. CDR3 amino acids: CASSYGGGAALHF. The CDR3 DNA reads as TGTGCCAGCAGTTACGGAGGCGGAGCAGCCCTCCACTTT.

This chain joins TRBV27 and TRBJ2-7; D perhaps matches TRBD1 (6 bases). Germline-derived CDR1 and CDR2 are MNHEY and SMNVEV (reference sequence). With 4 bases removed from V and 0 bases from J, the gap between germline ends came to 13 bases. The CDR3 loop spans 15 amino acids. The CDR3 is CASSYSGVLSYEQYF. As DNA, the CDR3 is TGTGCCAGCAGTTATTCAGGGGTCCTCTCCTACGAGCAGTACTTC.

V usage is TRBV6-5 and J usage is TRBJ1-1; 8 positions match TRBD1. Trimming at V came to 5 bases and at J to 1 base, leaving 6 bases not matched to a gene. Germline assignment: CDR1 MNHEY and CDR2 SVGAGI. The CDR3 length is 15 residues. DNA of the CDR3: TGTGCCAGCAGTCTTACCGGGACAGGGAACACTGAAGCTTTCTTT. Translation: CASSLTGTGNTEAFF.

The gene calls are TRBV4-1 and TRBJ1-1; D gene unclear. The V gene lost 0 bases and the J gene lost 2 bases, with 13 bases spanning the gap. This CDR3 spans 16 amino acids. The V gene's germline CDR1 is MGHRA and CDR2 YSYEKL. The CDR3 region is CASSQEGGRANTEAFF. CDR3 bases: TGCGCCAGCAGCCAAGAGGGCGGGCGGGCCAACACTGAAGCTTTCTTT.

J is TRBJ2-1 and V is TRBV6-1; no clear D. The germline CDR1 and CDR2 sequences are MNHNS and SASEGT. Trimming took off 1 base at V and 5 bases at J, with 6 bases between the two ends. The CDR3 contains 13 residues. CDR3 loop: CASSEVNDNEQFF. The CDR3 nucleotides are TGTGCCAGCAGTGAAGTGAACGACAATGAGCAGTTCTTC.

This clone was detected once. V gene TRBV5-1 combines with J gene TRBJ2-3; 9 nucleotides line up with TRBD2. The germline V gene encodes CDR1 SGHRS and CDR2 YFSETQ. The CDR3 contains 17 residues. V lost 0 bases, J lost 2 bases, and 7 bases stayed unmatched. The CDR3 sequence is CASSLANGGRATDTQYF. Written as DNA, the CDR3 is TGCGCCAGCAGCTTGGCCAACGGCGGGAGGGCCACAGATACGCAGTATTTT.

The chain employs TRBV25-1 and TRBJ2-1; D perhaps matches TRBD2 (6 bases). The length of the CDR3 is 14 residues. Looked up from germline, CDR1 is MGHDK and CDR2 is SYGVNS. The germline V and J ends were trimmed by 5 bases and 1 base, with 9 bases remaining between them. CDR3 nucleotide sequence: TGTGCCAGCAGTTTAGCGGTTTCCTACAATGAGCAGTTCTTC. Its translation is CASSLAVSYNEQFF.

About this clone: The same CDR3 arises from other DNA sequences in this sample as well. The gene calls are TRBV10-3 and TRBJ2-7; maybe TRBD2 (6 bases). The germline gives CDR1 ENHRY, CDR2 SYGVKD. Trimming left V 0 bases short and J 0 bases short, with 6 bases between. The CDR3 has 14 amino acids. CDR3 sequence (DNA): TGTGCCATCAGTGAGTCGGGGGGCTCCTACGAGCAGTACTTC. This codes for CAISESGGSYEQYF.

The V call is TRBV10-2, the J call TRBJ2-3; D is perhaps TRBD2 (6 bases). There are 14 residues in the CDR3. Trimming removed 6 bases at V and 2 bases at J, with 12 bases between. Germline CDR1 WSHSY, CDR2 SAAADI. The CDR3 spells CASRRLEYTDTQYF. As DNA, the CDR3 is TGCGCCAGCAGGAGACTAGAATACACAGATACGCAGTATTTT.

The V call is TRBV29-1, the J call TRBJ2-7; D not certain. Germline V CDR1 and CDR2: SQVTM, ANQGSEA. This CDR3 is built from 11 residues. Trimming took off 6 bases at V and 4 bases at J, with 10 bases between the two ends. The CDR3 loop is CSVSLGYEQYF. Here the CDR3 DNA reads TGCAGCGTAAGTCTGGGGTACGAGCAGTACTTC.

This clone was seen a single time. This chain uses TRBV19 with TRBJ2-7, with 9 bases aligning to TRBD2. Unmatched junction bases numbered 8, after V lost 6 bases and J lost 2 bases. CDR1 and CDR2 from the germline V gene are LNHDA and SQIVND (reference sequence). The CDR3 has 15 amino acids. Written as DNA, the CDR3 is TGTGCCAGTAGCCCCTGGCGGGAGGGCCCCTACGAGCAGTACTTC. This codes for CASSPWREGPYEQYF.

The genes are TRBV28 and TRBJ1-5; D not resolved. V lost 6 bases and J lost 3, with 3 bases in between. CDR1 and CDR2 from the germline V gene are MDHEN and SYDVKM. This CDR3 region has 11 residues. CDR3: CASSVNQPQHF. CDR3 DNA sequence: TGTGCCAGCAGCGTCAATCAGCCCCAGCATTTT.